The 3 T cell receptor beta chains below all came from one sample that was sequenced in a study of cytomegalovirus exposure and HLA in healthy donors. With 60 Vbeta and 13 Jbeta primers, the PCR was carried out. Measured with immunoSEQ multiplex PCR; TCRdb has only the in-frame clones, and not every one. The data hold roughly 56,000 clones, with around 87% observed a single time. The specimen was PBMCs. The origin of the receptors is a man in his late teens or twenties in good health and CMV-seronegative.

This clone was seen once. The rearrangement links TRBV2 to TRBJ1-4; possibly TRBD1 for D (5 bases). Trimming stripped 8 bases from V and 8 bases from J, with 15 bases between. The germline V gene has CDR1 SNHLY and CDR2 FYNNEI. The CDR3 contains 13 residues. CDR3 DNA: TGTGCCAGCGGGACTTCCGAAGGCGAAAAACTGTTTTTT. This gives the protein CASGTSEGEKLFF.

This rearrangement joins TRBV13 to TRBJ2-2, with unresolved D. Trimming took off 5 bases at V and 2 bases at J, with 6 bases between the two ends. Germline V gene sequence: CDR1 PRHDT, CDR2 FYEKMQ (reference sequence). This CDR3 has 13 residues. The CDR3 DNA reads as TGTGCCAGCAGCCTCCTAAACACCGGGGAGCTGTTTTTT. Residues: CASSLLNTGELFF.

This rearrangement joins TRBV5-1 to TRBJ1-1; the D gene is possibly TRBD1 (5 bases). CDR1 and CDR2 (germline): SGHRS, YFSETQ. Trimming took 6 bases from V and 5 from J, leaving 14 bases between them. The CDR3 runs 13 residues. CDR3 bases: TGCGCCAGCACCGATTCGCAGGGAACTGAAGCTTTCTTT. It yields the protein CASTDSQGTEAFF.